These 16 T cell receptor beta chains originate from one sample sequenced in a study of blood T cell repertoires in COVID-19. Here immunoSEQ multiplex PCR was the method, and the copy in TCRdb shows in-frame clones only, minus some. The data contain tens of thousands of clones, 82% of them singletons. Sequencing was done on a sample of peripheral blood. The receptors derive from a woman older than 75 with acute or convalescent COVID-19.

This clone appeared a single time. The chain uses TRBV5-5 and TRBJ2-7; 15 positions agree with TRBD2. The CDR3 totals 17 residues. The germline V gene encodes CDR1 SGHKS and CDR2 YYEKEE (reference sequence). V gave up 2 bases and J gave up 0 bases; unmatched junction bases: 3. The CDR3 is CASSLGTSGRSSYEQYF. The DNA of the CDR3 is TGTGCCAGCAGCTTAGGGACTAGCGGGAGGAGCTCCTACGAGCAGTACTTC.

The chain has TRBV9 and TRBJ2-2; 10 bases are a match to TRBD2. Germline V gene sequence: CDR1 SGDLS, CDR2 YYNGEE. J was trimmed by 5 bases and V by 0 bases; bases with no gene match: 7. This CDR3 is built from 17 residues. The CDR3 sequence is CASSVGLAGVWTGELFF. As DNA, the CDR3 is TGTGCCAGCAGCGTAGGGCTAGCGGGAGTTTGGACCGGGGAGCTGTTTTTT.

This clone was detected only once. The chain joins TRBV29-1 to TRBJ1-1, with D uncertain. V was trimmed by 4 bases and J by 6 bases, leaving 12 bases between them. CDR3 length: 12 amino acids. Per the germline V gene, CDR1 is SQVTM and CDR2 is ANQGSEA. CDR3 amino acids: CSVARGRAEAFF. In DNA, the CDR3 is TGCAGCGTTGCTCGGGGAAGGGCTGAAGCTTTCTTT.

The sample holds a few counts of this clone. The chain uses TRBV3-1 (or the pseudogene TRBV3-2) and TRBJ2-7, with D perhaps TRBD2 (6 bases). Trimming removed 5 bases at V and 3 bases at J, with 11 bases between. The CDR3 is made up of 13 amino acids. Germline V gene data show CDR1 as LGHDT and CDR2 as YNNKEL (reference sequence). The CDR3 nucleotides read TGTGCCAGCAGCGCACTCGGGGGCTACGAGCAGTACTTC. It codes for CASSALGGYEQYF.

V usage is TRBV3-1 (or the pseudogene TRBV3-2) and J usage is TRBJ1-1, with a tentative D call TRBD1 (6 bases). Per the germline V gene, CDR1 is LGHDT and CDR2 is YNNKEL (reference sequence). The CDR3 sequence is 15 residues long. The V end lost 4 bases, the J end lost 4 bases, and 16 bases lay between the germline ends. The DNA of the CDR3 is TGTGCCAGCAGCCGCGGACAGTATGGGGGCACTGAAGCTTTCTTT. This gives the protein CASSRGQYGGTEAFF.

This clone appeared a single time. This rearrangement joins TRBV18 to TRBJ2-5; a weak D match, TRBD2 (7 bases). The CDR3 is 15 amino acids. The V gene's germline CDR1 is KGHSH and CDR2 LQKENI. V lost 2 bases to trimming and J lost 3 bases, with 13 bases between them. The CDR3 DNA sequence: TGTGCCAGCTCACCAGAGCAGGGGAGGGAAGAGACCCAGTACTTC. Its protein product is CASSPEQGREETQYF.

This clone occurred a few times. The rearrangement uses TRBV20-1 and TRBJ1-4, with 9 nucleotides matching TRBD1. V was pared by 3 bases and J by 10 bases, with 12 bases of the junction left unmatched. The CDR3 length is 15 residues. Germline CDR1 DFQATT, CDR2 SNEGSKA (reference sequence). The CDR3 DNA follows: TGCAGTGCTAGTTCAAGCCGGGACAGGGTATCAAAACTGTTTTTT. Protein sequence: CSASSSRDRVSKLFF.

The chain uses TRBV5-1 and TRBJ1-5, with 11 positions matching TRBD1. The ends lost 4 bases at V and 2 bases at J; junction bases unmatched: 2. CDR3 size: 15 residues. Germline-derived CDR1 and CDR2 are SGHRS and YFSETQ. In DNA, the CDR3 is TGCGCCAGCAGCCCGGGACAGGGGGGCAATCAGCCCCAGCATTTT. Protein product: CASSPGQGGNQPQHF. The complete variable domain, with remaining parts taken from reference TRBV5-1 and TRBJ1-5, reads KAGVTQTPRYLIKTRGQQVTLSCSPISGHRSVSWYQQTPGQGLQFLFEYFSETQRNKGNFPGRFSGRQFSNSRSEMNVSTLELGDSALYLCASSPGQGGNQPQHFGDGTRLSIL.

This rearrangement joins TRBV7-8 to TRBJ2-7, with D hard to call. Germline CDR1 SGHVS, CDR2 FQNEAQ. The germline V and J ends were trimmed by 7 bases and 4 bases, with 14 bases remaining between them. The CDR3 length is 13 residues. The CDR3 is CASTLRGDYEQYF. DNA of the CDR3: TGTGCCAGCACCCTCCGCGGCGATTACGAGCAGTACTTC.

J is TRBJ2-3 and V is TRBV7-9, with 9 bases aligning to TRBD2. Per the germline V gene, CDR1 is SEHNR and CDR2 is FQNEAQ (reference sequence). This CDR3 has 17 amino acids. V was pared by 1 base and J by 3 bases, with 8 bases of the junction left unmatched. The CDR3 reads CASSLDGLAGSTDTQYF. The CDR3 region has the DNA TGTGCCAGCAGCTTAGATGGTCTAGCGGGATCAACAGATACGCAGTATTTT.

This clone showed up just once. This chain connects TRBV5-1 to TRBJ2-7; TRBD1 agrees at 11 bases. Germline V lookup: CDR1 SGHRS, CDR2 YFSETQ. The CDR3 contains 15 residues. The junction had 5 bases not matched to a gene; V was cut back by 5 bases and J by 1 base. The CDR3 sequence: CASSSGTGGSYEQYF. The CDR3, as DNA: TGCGCCAGCAGTTCCGGGACAGGGGGTTCCTACGAGCAGTACTTC.

V gene TRBV5-1 combines with J gene TRBJ2-2, with no clear D. CDR1 is SGHRS and CDR2 is YFSETQ in the germline V gene. V dropped 0 bases and J dropped 0 bases, with 6 bases sitting between them. This CDR3 has 15 amino acids. The CDR3 sequence: CASSLAAANTGELFF. The CDR3 bases are TGCGCCAGCAGCTTGGCGGCGGCGAACACCGGGGAGCTGTTTTTT.

The rearrangement joins TRBV2 to TRBJ2-5; a possible D gene is TRBD2 (5 bases). Germline V gene data show CDR1 as SNHLY and CDR2 as FYNNEI. The CDR3 is 15 residues long. V lost 3 bases, J lost 1 base, and 12 bases lay in between. CDR3 bases: TGTGCCAGCAGTGAGGGCAAGAGGGTCCAAGAGACCCAGTACTTC. Its translation: CASSEGKRVQETQYF.

The chain links TRBV2 to TRBJ1-1, with TRBD1 matching 9 bases. The V gene end was trimmed by 6 bases and the J gene end by 6 bases; junction bases not matched to a gene: 11. CDR3 length: 15 amino acids. Germline V gives CDR1 SNHLY, CDR2 FYNNEI. Written as DNA, the CDR3 is TGTGCCAGCAGAGCGGACAGGGGCCCTAACGCTGAAGCTTTCTTT. This gives the protein CASRADRGPNAEAFF. The entire variable domain, with the rest obtained from reference TRBV2 and TRBJ1-1, is as follows: EPEVTQTPSHQVTQMGQEVILRCVPISNHLYFYWYRQILGQKVEFLVSFYNNEISEKSEIFDDQFSVERPDGSNFTLKIRSTKLEDSAMYFCASRADRGPNAEAFFGQGTRLTVV.

This chain links TRBV6-1 with TRBJ2-3; a weak D match, TRBD1 (6 bases). The CDR3 is 16 amino acids. Per the germline V gene, CDR1 is MNHNS and CDR2 is SASEGT. Trimming took 2 bases from V and 1 from J, leaving 13 bases between them. This CDR3 reads CASSEIRTAGTDTQYF. As DNA, the CDR3 is TGTGCCAGCAGTGAAATCCGGACAGCCGGCACAGATACGCAGTATTTT.

The gene calls are TRBV2 and TRBJ2-5; 12 nucleotides match TRBD1. CDR3 length equals 15 residues. Looked up from germline, CDR1 is SNHLY and CDR2 is FYNNEI. J lost 7 bases, V lost 6 bases, and 9 bases had no gene match. CDR3 coding DNA: TGTGCCAGCAGGTTAGGGACAGGGGGCCCGGGGACCCAGTACTTC. Translated: CASRLGTGGPGTQYF.